These 8 T cell receptor beta chains originate from one sample sequenced in a study of blood T cell repertoires in COVID-19. Some clones are missing from TCRdb's copy, which holds only in-frame ones; the method was immunoSEQ multiplex PCR. This table holds approximately 260,000 clones, approximately 80% found once. Sequenced sample: peripheral blood. Source of these receptors: an elderly woman with acute or convalescent COVID-19.

J is TRBJ2-1 and V is TRBV2; 8 bases are shared with TRBD1. The CDR3 loop spans 17 amino acids. Germline V gene data show CDR1 as SNHLY and CDR2 as FYNNEI. J gave up 0 bases and V 1 base, and 5 bases lay outside the gene matches. The CDR3 spells CASSEVSGQVSYNEQFF. The DNA for the CDR3 is TGTGCCAGCAGTGAAGTGTCGGGACAGGTCTCCTACAATGAGCAGTTCTTC.

This chain uses TRBV4-2 with TRBJ1-4; 9 nucleotides line up with TRBD1. This CDR3 region has 17 residues. The germline V gene encodes CDR1 LGHNA and CDR2 YNFKEQ. The V gene end was trimmed by 0 bases and the J gene end by 2 bases; junction bases not matched to a gene: 4. This CDR3 is CASSQEGQGRTNEKLFF. The CDR3 DNA follows: TGTGCCAGCAGCCAAGAAGGACAGGGGCGGACTAATGAAAAACTGTTTTTT.

This clone occurred once. The rearrangement joins TRBV3-1 (or the pseudogene TRBV3-2) to TRBJ2-7, with D perhaps TRBD1 (6 bases). The germline CDR1 and CDR2 sequences are LGHDT and YNNKEL (reference sequence). This CDR3 comprises 13 residues. V was cut by 3 bases and J by 5 bases, with 11 bases left in between. The CDR3 loop reads CASSHGRGDEQYF. CDR3 coding DNA: TGTGCCAGCAGCCACGGCAGGGGTGACGAGCAGTACTTC.

The chain is built from TRBV19 and TRBJ1-1; D is perhaps TRBD1 (6 bases). The V end was cut by 5 bases, the J end by 0 bases, with 10 bases between. CDR1 is LNHDA and CDR2 is SQIVND in the germline V gene (reference sequence). This CDR3 is built from 14 residues. For the CDR3, the DNA is TGTGCCAGTAGTCGTACAGGGATGAACACTGAAGCTTTCTTT. This codes for CASSRTGMNTEAFF.

The chain is built from TRBV28 and TRBJ1-2; 7 bases align to TRBD1. Germline V gene lookup returns CDR1 MDHEN and CDR2 SYDVKM. This CDR3 spans 16 amino acids. The V segment lost 4 bases and the J segment 4 bases; nucleotides outside the gene matches: 12. The CDR3 DNA follows: TGTGCCAGCAGTTCAGGCCCCGACAGGGTCCTCTATGGCTACACCTTC. Translating it yields CASSSGPDRVLYGYTF.

This chain links TRBV24-1 with TRBJ2-1; D is ambiguous. Trimming shortened V by 5 bases and J by 8 bases, and 9 bases separated the two germline ends. Germline V CDR1 and CDR2: KGHDR, SFDVKD. This CDR3 comprises 12 residues. The CDR3 is CATSGRSHEQFF. CDR3 DNA sequence: TGTGCCACCAGTGGGCGGAGCCATGAGCAGTTCTTC.

The sample holds one count of this clone. This sequence joins TRBV7-9 and TRBJ2-7; 8 bases align to TRBD1. The CDR3 is 16 amino acids. Germline V gives CDR1 SEHNR, CDR2 FQNEAQ (reference sequence). With 0 bases clipped from V and 2 bases from J, the junction kept 6 bases outside the gene matches. The CDR3 nucleotides read TGTGCCAGCAGCTTAGCCTTTGGACAGGGTCCCTACGAGCAGTACTTC. Its translation is CASSLAFGQGPYEQYF.

CDR3 DNA sequence: TGCGCCAGTTCGGGGAGCTCCTATAATTCACCCCTCCACTTT. Protein product: CASSGSSYNSPLHF. V is TRBV5-1 and J is TRBJ1-6, with no clear D. The CDR3 loop spans 14 amino acids. The germline V and J ends were trimmed by 8 bases and 0 bases, with 9 bases remaining between them. Germline V gives CDR1 SGHRS, CDR2 YFSETQ. The full variable domain, rest sourced from reference TRBV5-1 and TRBJ1-6, is KAGVTQTPRYLIKTRGQQVTLSCSPISGHRSVSWYQQTPGQGLQFLFEYFSETQRNKGNFPGRFSGRQFSNSRSEMNVSTLELGDSALYLCASSGSSYNSPLHFGNGTRLTVT.